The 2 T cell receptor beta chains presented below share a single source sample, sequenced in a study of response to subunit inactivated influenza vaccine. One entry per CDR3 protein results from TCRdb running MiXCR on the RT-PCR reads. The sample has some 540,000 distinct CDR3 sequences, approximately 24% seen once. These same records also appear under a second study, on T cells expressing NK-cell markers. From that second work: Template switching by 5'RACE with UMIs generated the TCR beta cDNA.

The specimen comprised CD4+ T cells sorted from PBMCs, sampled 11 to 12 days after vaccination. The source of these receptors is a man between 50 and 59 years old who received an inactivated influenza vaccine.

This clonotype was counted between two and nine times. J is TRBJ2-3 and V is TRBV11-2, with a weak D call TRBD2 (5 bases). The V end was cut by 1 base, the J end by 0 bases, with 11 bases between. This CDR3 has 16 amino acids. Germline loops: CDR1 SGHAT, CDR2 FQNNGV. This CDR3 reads CASSLARPGSTDTQYF. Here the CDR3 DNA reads TGTGCCAGCAGCTTAGCCAGACCGGGGAGCACAGATACGCAGTATTTT.

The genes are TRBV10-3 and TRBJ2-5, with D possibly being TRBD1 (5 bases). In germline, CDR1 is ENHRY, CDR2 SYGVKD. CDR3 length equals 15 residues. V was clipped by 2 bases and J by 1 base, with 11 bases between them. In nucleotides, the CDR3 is TGTGCCATCAGTGAGGTGGGGCTGGGCCAAGAGACCCAGTACTTC. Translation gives CAISEVGLGQETQYF.